A selection of T cell receptor beta chains follows, all from one sample in a study of blood T cell repertoires in COVID-19. TCRdb's copy holds only in-frame clones and misses some; the assay was immunoSEQ multiplex PCR. Counted here are 60,000 to 95,000 clones, 90% occurring once; the ten biggest clones make up approximately 16%. The source material was peripheral blood. The source is a woman aged 80 or over with active or convalescent COVID-19. The CDR3 runs from the conserved cysteine through the conserved F or W. Each record gives: D gene, V gene, clone size, J gene, CDR3 DNA, CDR3 protein. The D gene is left open where the match is weak. Only part of the rows carry a size: once, few, many, or a class if the clone is expanded.

.	TRBV2	.	TRBJ2-7	TGTGCCAGCAGTGGAGAGTCGAGCTCCTACGAGCAGTACTTC	CASSGESSSYEQYF
.	TRBV7-9	few	TRBJ2-5	TGTGCCAGCAGCTTGAGGCGGGAGACCCAGTACTTC	CASSLRRETQYF
TRBD1	TRBV5-6	.	TRBJ1-1	TGTGCCAGCAGCCTTGGGGACAGGGGGCCTTTCAACACTGAAGCTTTCTTT	CASSLGDRGPFNTEAFF
TRBD1	TRBV7-9	.	TRBJ2-7	TGTGCCAGCAGCTTAGGCAGGGGGCCAACCTACGAGCAGTACTTC	CASSLGRGPTYEQYF
.	TRBV7-9	few	TRBJ2-5	TGTGCCAGCAGCCAAACTAGAGAACAAGAGACCCAGTACTTC	CASSQTREQETQYF
TRBD2	TRBV7-3	once	TRBJ2-3	TGTGCCAGCAGCTCACACCGCAGCGGGGGCCTCACAGATACGCAGTATTTT	CASSSHRSGGLTDTQYF
.	TRBV3-1/TRBV3-2	.	TRBJ2-1	TGTGCCAGCAGCCAAGATCGACAAACTCCCAATGAGCAGTTCTTC	CASSQDRQTPNEQFF
.	TRBV5-1	.	TRBJ1-2	TGCGCCAGCAGCCCAACCCCGGCGGGGGGCGTCTATGGCTACACCTTC	CASSPTPAGGVYGYTF
TRBD2	TRBV28	.	TRBJ2-2	TGTGCCAGCAGCCCTGGGGAGGTCAGGGCGGGGGGCACCGGGGAGCTGTTTTTT	CASSPGEVRAGGTGELFF
TRBD1	TRBV7-2	few	TRBJ1-5	TGTGCCAGCAGCAGGACAGGGGTAAATCAGCCCCAGCATTTT	CASSRTGVNQPQHF
TRBD1	TRBV13	.	TRBJ2-7	TGTGCCAGCAGCCCCCGGGACAGCTCCTACGAGCAGTACTTC	CASSPRDSSYEQYF
.	TRBV6-5	once	TRBJ1-1	TGTGCCAGCAGTTACGGGGGGGGACGGGCTGAAGCTTTCTTT	CASSYGGGRAEAFF
TRBD2	TRBV5-1	.	TRBJ2-3	TGCGCCAGCAGCTTCGCGACTAGCGGGGCTGATACGCAGTATTTT	CASSFATSGADTQYF
.	TRBV3-1/TRBV3-2	.	TRBJ1-1	TGTGCCAGCAGCCAAGCACTCAGGGAGGCTGAAGCTTTCTTT	CASSQALREAEAFF
.	TRBV3-1/TRBV3-2	.	TRBJ2-5	TGTGCCAGCAGCCAAGTGAACCAGGGGACCCAGTACTTC	CASSQVNQGTQYF
TRBD1	TRBV28	once	TRBJ1-2	TGTGCCAGCAGTTTACCCCCACCGGGACAGGGCAATACTAACTATGGCTACACCTTC	CASSLPPPGQGNTNYGYTF
.	TRBV5-5	.	TRBJ2-1	TGTGCCAGCAGCTTGGCCGGGCAGGGGCTCGGGCATGAGCAGTTCTTC	CASSLAGQGLGHEQFF
.	TRBV7-2	.	TRBJ1-5	TGTGCCAGCAGCTTAGAGTCCGCGGGGTCGAAGCCCCAGCATTTT	CASSLESAGSKPQHF
.	TRBV28	few	TRBJ1-2	TGTGCCACCCTACAGGGATACTATGGCTACACCTTC	CATLQGYYGYTF
.	TRBV10-3	.	TRBJ2-3	TGTGCCATCAGTGAGTCGAGAGGGGGGGCCTCGAGCACAGATACGCAGTATTTT	CAISESRGGASSTDTQYF
.	TRBV28	.	TRBJ1-1	TGTGCCAGCGGGGGCCGGTGGGGTACGCGCACTGAAGCTTTCTTT	CASGGRWGTRTEAFF
TRBD1	TRBV7-9	.	TRBJ2-5	TGTGCCAGCAGCCCGGACAGGCACCAAGAGACCCAGTACTTC	CASSPDRHQETQYF
.	TRBV12-3/TRBV12-4	.	TRBJ2-3	TGTGCCAGCAGTTTATCTAGCACAGATACGCAGTATTTT	CASSLSSTDTQYF
.	TRBV7-9	.	TRBJ1-5	TGTGCCAGCAGCTTAGGCGGAGCATTCAATCAGCCCCAGCATTTT	CASSLGGAFNQPQHF
.	TRBV2	.	TRBJ1-4	TGTGCCAGCCGCTTGAGTGAGACTAATGAAAAACTGTTTTTT	CASRLSETNEKLFF
.	TRBV3-1/TRBV3-2	.	TRBJ2-4	TGTGCCAGCAGCCAAGAAATGCCACAGGTTGCCAAAAACATTCAGTACTTC	CASSQEMPQVAKNIQYF
.	TRBV2	.	TRBJ1-1	TGTGCCAGCAGAGATAGCGGCCGGGGCACTGAAGCTTTCTTT	CASRDSGRGTEAFF
TRBD1	TRBV4-3	.	TRBJ2-7	TGCGCCAGCAGCCAAGATCTTCTAGGGGGCGAAATTTCCTACGAGCAGTACTTC	CASSQDLLGGEISYEQYF
TRBD1	TRBV19	.	TRBJ1-1	TGTGCCAGTAGTATGACAGGGAGATGGAACACTGAAGCTTTCTTT	CASSMTGRWNTEAFF
TRBD2	TRBV9	.	TRBJ2-5	TGTGCCAGCAGCCTACTAGCGGGGGGGGAGACCCAGTACTTC	CASSLLAGGETQYF
TRBD1	TRBV19	.	TRBJ1-6	TGTGCCGTCGGGGACAGGAGCTCCTATAATTCACCCCTCCACTTT	CAVGDRSSYNSPLHF
TRBD1	TRBV18	.	TRBJ1-4	TGTGCCAGCTCCCCTTCGCAGGGGGCCATGGATGAAAAACTGTTTTTT	CASSPSQGAMDEKLFF
TRBD1	TRBV7-2	.	TRBJ1-5	TGTGCCAGCAGCGCCCGGGACAGTCAGCCCCAGCATTTT	CASSARDSQPQHF
TRBD1	TRBV12-5	.	TRBJ1-1	TGTGCTAGTGCACAGGGGGCTACGGGCACTGAAGCTTTCTTT	CASAQGATGTEAFF
TRBD1	TRBV28	.	TRBJ1-2	TGTGCCAGCAGTCCCACCGGACAGGGGGCCAACTATGGCTACACCTTC	CASSPTGQGANYGYTF
.	TRBV4-1	.	TRBJ1-3	TGCGCCAGCAGCGTACAAATTACAGGGAACTCTGGAAACACCATATATTTT	CASSVQITGNSGNTIYF